This is a list of T cell receptor beta chains from one sample in a study of shared clonotypes between healthy human individuals. Repertoires were generated with immunoSEQ multiplex PCR, while TCRdb's copy carries only in-frame clones and drops some. This sample has millions of clones, with roughly 95% found just once. Sequenced material: naive CD4+ T cells sorted from blood. These receptors were taken from a man aged 18 to 35 in good health. Both conserved end residues are part of each CDR3. Each record gives: CDR3 protein, CDR3 DNA, D gene, J gene, V gene, clone size. The D gene is left open where the match is weak. The size of a clone is reported for some rows only, either as once, few or many, or as a class for expanded clones.

CASSLTRFAETQYF	TGTGCCAGCAGCTTAACTAGATTTGCCGAGACCCAGTACTTC	-	TRBJ2-5	TRBV11-2	-
CASSFDRADQPQHF	TGTGCCAGCAGTTTTGACAGGGCGGATCAGCCCCAGCATTTT	TRBD1	TRBJ1-5	TRBV6-1	-
CASSARNYGYTF	TGTGCCAGCAGCGCGAGGAACTATGGCTACACCTTC	-	TRBJ1-2	TRBV7-2	many
CASRRGNTGNTIYF	TGTGCCAGCAGAAGGGGAAACACTGGAAACACCATATATTTT	-	TRBJ1-3	TRBV6-5	once
CASGLSLAASSTDTQYF	TGTGCTAGTGGTTTGTCCCTGGCAGCCTCTAGCACAGATACGCAGTATTTT	-	TRBJ2-3	TRBV12-5	-
CSADSGTEAFF	TGCAGTGCCGACAGTGGGACTGAAGCTTTCTTT	-	TRBJ1-1	TRBV20-1	-
CASSTTSQGNQPQHF	TGTGCCAGTAGTACGACGTCACAGGGAAATCAGCCCCAGCATTTT	-	TRBJ1-5	TRBV19	-
CASFPRGPWTGELFF	TGTGCCAGTTTTCCCAGGGGGCCGTGGACCGGGGAGCTGTTTTTT	TRBD1	TRBJ2-2	TRBV2	-
CASSWAGVSYTEAFF	TGTGCCAGCAGTTGGGCAGGGGTTTCGTACACTGAAGCTTTCTTT	-	TRBJ1-1	TRBV27	-
CTSSQAGASTEAFF	TGCACCAGCAGCCAAGCCGGGGCAAGCACTGAAGCTTTCTTT	-	TRBJ1-1	TRBV1	-
CASSTTFLQRGSYEQYF	TGTGCCAGTAGCACCACCTTCCTCCAGCGGGGATCCTACGAGCAGTACTTC	TRBD2	TRBJ2-7	TRBV19	-
CASSRDRLITDTQYF	TGTGCCAGCAGTCGAGACAGGTTAATCACAGATACGCAGTATTTT	-	TRBJ2-3	TRBV6-6	-
CASSLSTSGAHEQYF	TGTGCCAGCAGTTTAAGTACCAGCGGGGCCCACGAGCAGTACTTC	TRBD2	TRBJ2-7	TRBV27	-
CASSGEVTYEQYF	TGCGCCAGCAGCGGAGAGGTGACCTACGAGCAGTACTTC	-	TRBJ2-7	TRBV5-1	-
CAWIRKALVNTEAFF	TGTGCCTGGATCCGGAAGGCCCTGGTGAACACTGAAGCTTTCTTT	-	TRBJ1-1	TRBV30	-
CASSFSSGSRFGTGELFF	TGTGCCAGCAGCTTCTCTAGCGGGAGCAGGTTTGGCACCGGGGAGCTGTTTTTT	TRBD2	TRBJ2-2	TRBV7-2	-
CASSPADRGITYNEQFF	TGTGCCAGCTCACCAGCGGACAGGGGGATTACCTACAATGAGCAGTTCTTC	TRBD1	TRBJ2-1	TRBV18	-
CASSLEVWGDTQYF	TGTGCCAGCAGCTTAGAAGTCTGGGGAGATACGCAGTATTTT	-	TRBJ2-3	TRBV7-9	-
CASSINGPFGGTQYF	TGTGCCAGTAGTATCAATGGGCCTTTCGGAGGGACCCAGTACTTC	-	TRBJ2-5	TRBV19	-
CASSPQTGWSNEQYF	TGTGCCAGCAGCCCACAGACAGGGTGGAGCAACGAGCAGTACTTC	TRBD1	TRBJ2-7	TRBV5-4	-
CASSHAGRLNNEKLFF	TGTGCCAGCAGCCACGCCGGACGTTTAAATAATGAAAAACTGTTTTTT	-	TRBJ1-4	TRBV5-4	-
CASSLGSYNEQFF	TGTGCCAGCAGCTTGGGTTCCTACAATGAGCAGTTCTTC	-	TRBJ2-1	TRBV5-8	-
CASTPGPLGFTIYF	TGTGCCAGCACCCCTGGGCCCTTGGGGTTCACCATATATTTT	-	TRBJ1-3	TRBV7-2	once
CASSRTPWDEQFF	TGTGCTAGCAGCCGGACCCCCTGGGATGAGCAGTTCTTC	-	TRBJ2-1	TRBV7-7	-
CASSRRPGDTQYF	TGTGCCAGCAGCAGGCGGCCCGGGGATACGCAGTATTTT	-	TRBJ2-3	TRBV7-2	-
CASSWTGEAGELFF	TGTGCCAGCAGCTGGACAGGGGAGGCCGGGGAGCTGTTTTTT	TRBD1	TRBJ2-2	TRBV7-8	-
CASSSAGINNQPQHF	TGTGCCAGCAGTTCAGCAGGGATTAACAATCAGCCCCAGCATTTT	-	TRBJ1-5	TRBV28	-
CASSLGLLSNQPQHF	TGTGCCAGTAGCCTGGGACTCCTTAGCAATCAGCCCCAGCATTTT	-	TRBJ1-5	TRBV19	-
CASSRFSVGNEKLFF	TGTGCCAGCAGTAGGTTCTCAGTGGGGAATGAAAAACTGTTTTTT	-	TRBJ1-4	TRBV6-5	-
CASSLSETTDTQYF	TGTGCCAGCAGCTTGAGTGAGACCACAGATACGCAGTATTTT	-	TRBJ2-3	TRBV5-4	-
CASSLDRHEQYF	TGTGCCAGCAGCCTAGACAGGCACGAGCAGTACTTC	-	TRBJ2-7	TRBV6-5	-
CASSIDQGGTGNSPLHF	TGTGCCAGTAGTATAGATCAGGGGGGTACCGGTAATTCACCCCTCCACTTT	TRBD1	TRBJ1-6	TRBV19	-
CAWVPMTGIRNEQFF	TGTGCCTGGGTACCCATGACAGGGATTCGGAATGAGCAGTTCTTC	TRBD1	TRBJ2-1	TRBV30	once
CASSLRAGTYEQYF	TGTGCCAGCAGCTTGAGGGCAGGGACCTACGAGCAGTACTTC	-	TRBJ2-7	TRBV5-4	-
CAWIRQGFGNTIYF	TGTGCCTGGATAAGACAGGGGTTTGGAAACACCATATATTTT	TRBD1	TRBJ1-3	TRBV30	-
CASSLVRVNYGYTF	TGTGCCAGCAGTTTAGTCAGAGTTAACTATGGCTACACCTTC	-	TRBJ1-2	TRBV28	-
CASSEYQPGAETQYF	TGTGCCAGCAGTGAATATCAACCAGGGGCAGAGACCCAGTACTTC	-	TRBJ2-5	TRBV25-1	once
CASSRDINKNIQYF	TGTGCCAGTTCCCGGGACATCAATAAAAACATTCAGTACTTC	-	TRBJ2-4	TRBV11-2	-
CASSDGTAGNTIYF	TGCGCCAGCAGTGATGGGACAGCAGGAAACACCATATATTTT	TRBD1	TRBJ1-3	TRBV10-1	-
CSVVSGAGNQPQHF	TGCAGCGTTGTTTCTGGGGCAGGCAATCAGCCCCAGCATTTT	-	TRBJ1-5	TRBV29-1	-
CASSFGSGANVLTF	TGCGCCAGCAGCTTCGGCTCTGGGGCCAACGTCCTGACTTTC	-	TRBJ2-6	TRBV5-1	-
CASRRGFGNTIYF	TGTGCCAGCAGGAGGGGATTCGGAAACACCATATATTTT	-	TRBJ1-3	TRBV6-5	-
CASSLYADTQYF	TGCGCCAGCAGCTTGTATGCAGATACGCAGTATTTT	-	TRBJ2-3	TRBV5-1	-
CASSQVLDTGSWPNQPQHF	TGCGCCAGCAGCCAAGTTTTGGATACAGGGTCCTGGCCCAATCAGCCCCAGCATTTT	-	TRBJ1-5	TRBV4-1	once
CASSLRDRGGRASGNTIYF	TGTGCCAGCAGCTTACGGGACAGGGGAGGTAGAGCCTCTGGAAACACCATATATTTT	TRBD1	TRBJ1-3	TRBV13	-